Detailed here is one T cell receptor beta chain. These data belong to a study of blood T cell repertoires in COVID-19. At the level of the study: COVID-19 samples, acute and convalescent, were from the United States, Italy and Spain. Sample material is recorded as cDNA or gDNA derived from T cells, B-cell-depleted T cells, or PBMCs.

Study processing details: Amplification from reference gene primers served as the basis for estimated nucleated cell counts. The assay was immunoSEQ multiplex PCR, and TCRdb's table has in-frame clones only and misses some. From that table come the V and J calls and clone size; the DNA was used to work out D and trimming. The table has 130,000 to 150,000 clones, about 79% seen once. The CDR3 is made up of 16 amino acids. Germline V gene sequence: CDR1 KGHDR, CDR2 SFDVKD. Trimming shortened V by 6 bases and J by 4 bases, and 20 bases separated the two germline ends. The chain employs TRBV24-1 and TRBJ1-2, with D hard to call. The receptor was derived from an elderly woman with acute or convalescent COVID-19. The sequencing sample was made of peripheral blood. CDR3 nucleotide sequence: TGTGCCACCAGTCGACTAGCCGGTCAGCGGTCCTATGGCTACACCTTC. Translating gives CATSRLAGQRSYGYTF.